The 20 T cell receptor beta chains presented below share a single source sample, sequenced in a study of blood T cell repertoires in COVID-19. Only in-frame clones appear in the TCRdb table, and some are missing; sequencing was by immunoSEQ multiplex PCR. In the table there are about 200,000 clones, roughly nine tenths of which are singletons. The sample comprised PBMCs or T cells enriched from blood (not recorded which). The source is a woman aged 30 to 39 with acute COVID-19.

This chain links TRBV30 with TRBJ2-7, with 9 bases lining up with TRBD2. The V gene end was trimmed by 4 bases and the J gene end by 2 bases; junction bases not matched to a gene: 3. Germline V gene sequence: CDR1 GTSNPN, CDR2 SVGIG (reference sequence). This CDR3 is 13 amino acids long. The CDR3 DNA is TGTGCCTGGAAGACTAGCGGTACCTACGAGCAGTACTTC. It is translated as CAWKTSGTYEQYF.

The sample holds a few counts of this clone. This chain uses TRBV7-2 with TRBJ1-2; 7 bases fit TRBD1. CDR1 and CDR2 from the germline V gene are SGHTA and FQGNSA. After removal of 5 bases from V and 4 bases from J, the junction contained 10 bases not matched to a gene. This CDR3 is built from 15 residues. This CDR3 is CASSPSDRPLYGYTF. For the CDR3, the DNA is TGTGCCAGCAGCCCTTCGGACAGGCCCCTCTATGGCTACACCTTC.

The CDR3 spells CASSLGGTRSYEQYF. Written as DNA, the CDR3 is TGCGCCAGCAGCTTGGGAGGGACTCGCTCCTACGAGCAGTACTTC. The chain combines TRBV5-1 with TRBJ2-7, with D possibly being TRBD2 (6 bases). Germline V gene data show CDR1 as SGHRS and CDR2 as YFSETQ. Trimming took off 0 bases at V and 0 bases at J, with 10 bases between the two ends. CDR3 length equals 15 residues.

The rearrangement links TRBV7-2 to TRBJ1-5; weak D call: TRBD1 (5 bases). The V end was cut by 1 base, the J end by 6 bases, with 13 bases between. The germline V gene has CDR1 SGHTA and CDR2 FQGNSA. The CDR3 consists of 15 residues. The CDR3 protein is CASSLEPGQGQPQHF. CDR3 DNA: TGTGCCAGCAGCTTAGAGCCAGGGCAAGGTCAGCCCCAGCATTTT. The complete variable domain, with remaining parts taken from reference TRBV7-2 and TRBJ1-5, reads GAGVSQSPSNKVTEKGKDVELRCDPISGHTALYWYRQSLGQGLEFLIYFQGNSAPDKSGLPSDRFSAERTGGSVSTLTIQRTQQEDSAVYLCASSLEPGQGQPQHFGDGTRLSIL.

The gene calls are TRBV27 and TRBJ1-4; the D gene is possibly TRBD1 (5 bases). Between the trimmed V and J ends, which lost 6 bases and 6 bases, there was a span of 20 bases. Germline CDR1 is MNHEY and CDR2 is SMNVEV (reference sequence). The CDR3 is 16 amino acids. In DNA form, the CDR3 reads TGTGCCAGCAGCCCGTTATTTGTCAGGGCGGATGAAAAACTGTTTTTT. Its translation: CASSPLFVRADEKLFF.

J is TRBJ2-7 and V is TRBV7-6, with 8 bases lining up with TRBD1. Germline values: CDR1 SGHVS, CDR2 FNYEAQ. The CDR3 runs to 14 residues. Trimming removed 3 bases from V and 0 bases from J; junction bases left unmatched: 1. The CDR3 protein is CASSLDRDSYEQYF. The CDR3 bases are TGTGCCAGCAGCTTGGACAGGGACTCCTACGAGCAGTACTTC.

This chain links TRBV5-1 with TRBJ1-1; D is possibly TRBD1 (5 bases). The CDR3 sequence is 12 residues long. Trimming took off 6 bases at V and 4 bases at J, with 10 bases between the two ends. The germline V gene encodes CDR1 SGHRS and CDR2 YFSETQ. CDR3 amino acids: CASTGGTTEAFF. CDR3 nucleotides: TGCGCCAGCACTGGGGGGACCACTGAAGCTTTCTTT.

The chain uses TRBV19 and TRBJ2-1, with 9 nucleotides matching TRBD1. This CDR3 is built from 14 residues. CDR1 and CDR2 from the germline V gene are LNHDA and SQIVND (reference sequence). V was pared by 7 bases and J by 6 bases, with 7 bases of the junction left unmatched. The CDR3 spells CASNTGTGFNEQFF. The CDR3 DNA reads TGTGCCAGTAATACCGGGACAGGGTTCAATGAGCAGTTCTTC.

The chain carries TRBV2 and TRBJ1-2; 7 bases line up with TRBD1. With V trimmed by 5 bases and J by 6 bases, 6 bases remained unmatched. The CDR3 extends over 13 amino acids. Per the germline V gene, CDR1 is SNHLY and CDR2 is FYNNEI. DNA of the CDR3: TGTGCCAGCAGTTCAGGACAGGTCAATGGCTACACCTTC. Its protein is CASSSGQVNGYTF.

This chain connects TRBV5-1 to TRBJ1-2; TRBD1 might be the D (5 bases). Germline V gives CDR1 SGHRS, CDR2 YFSETQ. This CDR3 is 15 amino acids long. V lost 0 bases and J lost 7, with 16 bases in between. CDR3 DNA: TGCGCCAGCAGCTTGGCCGGGCAGGGTGACGGTGGCTACACCTTC. It translates to CASSLAGQGDGGYTF.

The V call is TRBV10-3, the J call TRBJ2-5; 7 nucleotides line up with TRBD2. CDR3 size: 14 residues. Trimming removed 6 bases from V and 5 bases from J; junction bases left unmatched: 9. The germline V gene has CDR1 ENHRY and CDR2 SYGVKD. CDR3 coding DNA: TGTGCCATCAGACCAGCGGGGTTCGCGGAGACCCAGTACTTC. This sequence encodes CAIRPAGFAETQYF.

DNA for the CDR3: TGTGCCAGCAGCCCACAGGGGCAGCGGGAAAAACTGTTTTTT. Amino acids: CASSPQGQREKLFF. The chain has TRBV28 and TRBJ1-4, with 7 bases matching TRBD1. Germline V CDR1 and CDR2: MDHEN, SYDVKM. The CDR3 extends over 14 amino acids. Trimming at V came to 6 bases and at J to 8 bases, leaving 9 bases not matched to a gene.

This rearrangement joins TRBV4-1 to TRBJ2-2, with no clear D. The CDR3 length is 14 residues. The V end lost 2 bases, the J end lost 5 bases, and 9 bases lay between the germline ends. The V gene's germline CDR1 is MGHRA and CDR2 YSYEKL. CDR3 residues: CASSQLPPTGELFF. The CDR3 region has the DNA TGCGCCAGCAGCCAACTACCCCCGACCGGGGAGCTGTTTTTT.

The chain couples TRBV2 to TRBJ1-4; possibly TRBD1 for D (6 bases). From germline, CDR1 is SNHLY and CDR2 FYNNEI. V shed 8 bases and J shed 6 bases, with 22 bases lying between them. This CDR3 spans 16 amino acids. The CDR3 loop reads CASLKGTRGSHEKLFF. In DNA form, the CDR3 reads TGTGCCAGCCTAAAAGGGACACGAGGATCGCATGAAAAACTGTTTTTT.

This chain uses TRBV6-2 or TRBV6-3 with TRBJ2-7; 9 bases align to TRBD1. Germline CDR1 MNHEY, CDR2 SVGEGT. V lost 7 bases and J lost 2; bases outside the gene matches: 9. The CDR3 is 15 amino acids. The CDR3 spells CASTPGDRAPYEQYF. In nucleotides, the CDR3 is TGTGCCAGCACCCCCGGGGACAGGGCACCCTACGAGCAGTACTTC.

The chain couples TRBV30 to TRBJ1-4; 12 bases align to TRBD1. The CDR3 loop spans 13 amino acids. The germline V gene encodes CDR1 GTSNPN and CDR2 SVGIG (reference sequence). Trimming at V came to 1 base and at J to 13 bases, leaving 4 bases not matched to a gene. The DNA of the CDR3 is TGTGCCTGGAGTGCGGGACAGGGGGCGACACTGTTTTTT. It translates to CAWSAGQGATLFF.

The chain recombines TRBV7-6 with TRBJ1-2, with a weak D call TRBD1 (6 bases). V gave up 5 bases and J gave up 6 bases, with 10 bases separating them. The CDR3 is 12 amino acids. Germline assignment: CDR1 SGHVS and CDR2 FNYEAQ. CDR3 DNA sequence: TGTGCCAGCAGCCATTACAGGGATGGCTACACCTTC. This codes for CASSHYRDGYTF.

Remarks on this clone: At one boundary the junction diverges from the germline segment, which might be a read error. This sequence joins TRBV6-5 and TRBJ1-4; D is ambiguous. Per germline, CDR1 MNHEY and CDR2 SVGAGI. This CDR3 comprises 15 residues. The CDR3 region is CASSDSDNFLGKLFF. DNA for the CDR3: TGTGCCAGCAGTGACTCAGACAACTTTCTTGGAAAACTGTTTTTT.

The genes are TRBV15 and TRBJ1-1; D perhaps matches TRBD1 (5 bases). Trimming stripped 0 bases from V and 3 bases from J, with 11 bases between. The CDR3 runs 15 residues. Germline V CDR1 and CDR2: LNHNV, YYDKDF (reference sequence). CDR3 bases: TGTGCCACCAGCAGAGATAACAGGAGACACACTGAAGCTTTCTTT. Its translation is CATSRDNRRHTEAFF.

This sequence joins TRBV4-1 and TRBJ2-7; 7 nucleotides agree with TRBD2. With V trimmed by 8 bases and J by 2 bases, 12 bases remained unmatched. Per the germline V gene, CDR1 is MGHRA and CDR2 is YSYEKL. The CDR3 has 15 amino acids. The CDR3 nucleotides read TGCGCCAGCTCCGGGGGGTGGGCAACCACCTACGAGCAGTACTTC. Amino acids: CASSGGWATTYEQYF.